This T cell receptor (beta chain) was obtained from a study of radiation and T cells in renal cell carcinoma. Notes on the study in general: Without pretreatment biopsies, baseline tumor clonotype presence was undetermined.

Notes on this clone: Its antigen is unidentified.

Trimming pared 6 bases from V and 7 bases from J, leaving 12 bases between. Germline-derived CDR1 and CDR2 are SEHNR and FQNEAQ (reference sequence). The CDR3 totals 12 residues. The method was immunoSEQ multiplex PCR; TCRdb's version includes in-frame clones alone and lacks a portion of them. The data hold approximately 120,000 clones, with around 80% observed a single time. Stated time point: blood 2 weeks post-SBRT. The treatment was: 15 Gy SBRT to primary tumor, nephrectomy 4 weeks later. Blood was sampled at baseline, 2 weeks and 4 weeks after SBRT. The V gene is TRBV7-9, the J gene TRBJ2-5; no definite D call. The source was blood, collected from a patient whose treatment included radiotherapy and nephrectomy. The sequence derives from a man aged 45 to 65 with renal cell carcinoma. The CDR3 bases are TGTGCCAGCAGTCAAATAACCGGGACCCAGTACTTC. Its translation: CASSQITGTQYF.